This T cell receptor (beta chain) is from a study of beta chain features in type 1 diabetes. Findings of the study overall: Moderate yet significant TCRB CDR3 shortening was seen in Type 1 diabetes patients in all four CD4+ subsets.

Every bit of the isolated RNA underwent reverse transcription, so sequencing read expressed TCRB transcripts. Repertoires were generated with immunoSEQ multiplex PCR, while TCRdb's copy carries only in-frame clones and drops some. This table has 300,000 to 400,000 clones, approximately 13% appearing once. Germline V gene lookup returns CDR1 SEHNR and CDR2 FQNEAQ (reference sequence). V gave up 5 bases and J gave up 3 bases, with 10 bases separating them. The CDR3 extends over 13 amino acids. This clone was detected a few times. What it binds is not known. Sequenced sample: naive CD4+ T cells from blood. This TCR was sampled from a young woman with type 1 diabetes. The V and J genes are TRBV7-9 and TRBJ2-5; no clear D. The CDR3 sequence is CASSPAPEETQYF. The CDR3 nucleotides are TGTGCCAGCAGCCCCGCGCCTGAAGAGACCCAGTACTTC.